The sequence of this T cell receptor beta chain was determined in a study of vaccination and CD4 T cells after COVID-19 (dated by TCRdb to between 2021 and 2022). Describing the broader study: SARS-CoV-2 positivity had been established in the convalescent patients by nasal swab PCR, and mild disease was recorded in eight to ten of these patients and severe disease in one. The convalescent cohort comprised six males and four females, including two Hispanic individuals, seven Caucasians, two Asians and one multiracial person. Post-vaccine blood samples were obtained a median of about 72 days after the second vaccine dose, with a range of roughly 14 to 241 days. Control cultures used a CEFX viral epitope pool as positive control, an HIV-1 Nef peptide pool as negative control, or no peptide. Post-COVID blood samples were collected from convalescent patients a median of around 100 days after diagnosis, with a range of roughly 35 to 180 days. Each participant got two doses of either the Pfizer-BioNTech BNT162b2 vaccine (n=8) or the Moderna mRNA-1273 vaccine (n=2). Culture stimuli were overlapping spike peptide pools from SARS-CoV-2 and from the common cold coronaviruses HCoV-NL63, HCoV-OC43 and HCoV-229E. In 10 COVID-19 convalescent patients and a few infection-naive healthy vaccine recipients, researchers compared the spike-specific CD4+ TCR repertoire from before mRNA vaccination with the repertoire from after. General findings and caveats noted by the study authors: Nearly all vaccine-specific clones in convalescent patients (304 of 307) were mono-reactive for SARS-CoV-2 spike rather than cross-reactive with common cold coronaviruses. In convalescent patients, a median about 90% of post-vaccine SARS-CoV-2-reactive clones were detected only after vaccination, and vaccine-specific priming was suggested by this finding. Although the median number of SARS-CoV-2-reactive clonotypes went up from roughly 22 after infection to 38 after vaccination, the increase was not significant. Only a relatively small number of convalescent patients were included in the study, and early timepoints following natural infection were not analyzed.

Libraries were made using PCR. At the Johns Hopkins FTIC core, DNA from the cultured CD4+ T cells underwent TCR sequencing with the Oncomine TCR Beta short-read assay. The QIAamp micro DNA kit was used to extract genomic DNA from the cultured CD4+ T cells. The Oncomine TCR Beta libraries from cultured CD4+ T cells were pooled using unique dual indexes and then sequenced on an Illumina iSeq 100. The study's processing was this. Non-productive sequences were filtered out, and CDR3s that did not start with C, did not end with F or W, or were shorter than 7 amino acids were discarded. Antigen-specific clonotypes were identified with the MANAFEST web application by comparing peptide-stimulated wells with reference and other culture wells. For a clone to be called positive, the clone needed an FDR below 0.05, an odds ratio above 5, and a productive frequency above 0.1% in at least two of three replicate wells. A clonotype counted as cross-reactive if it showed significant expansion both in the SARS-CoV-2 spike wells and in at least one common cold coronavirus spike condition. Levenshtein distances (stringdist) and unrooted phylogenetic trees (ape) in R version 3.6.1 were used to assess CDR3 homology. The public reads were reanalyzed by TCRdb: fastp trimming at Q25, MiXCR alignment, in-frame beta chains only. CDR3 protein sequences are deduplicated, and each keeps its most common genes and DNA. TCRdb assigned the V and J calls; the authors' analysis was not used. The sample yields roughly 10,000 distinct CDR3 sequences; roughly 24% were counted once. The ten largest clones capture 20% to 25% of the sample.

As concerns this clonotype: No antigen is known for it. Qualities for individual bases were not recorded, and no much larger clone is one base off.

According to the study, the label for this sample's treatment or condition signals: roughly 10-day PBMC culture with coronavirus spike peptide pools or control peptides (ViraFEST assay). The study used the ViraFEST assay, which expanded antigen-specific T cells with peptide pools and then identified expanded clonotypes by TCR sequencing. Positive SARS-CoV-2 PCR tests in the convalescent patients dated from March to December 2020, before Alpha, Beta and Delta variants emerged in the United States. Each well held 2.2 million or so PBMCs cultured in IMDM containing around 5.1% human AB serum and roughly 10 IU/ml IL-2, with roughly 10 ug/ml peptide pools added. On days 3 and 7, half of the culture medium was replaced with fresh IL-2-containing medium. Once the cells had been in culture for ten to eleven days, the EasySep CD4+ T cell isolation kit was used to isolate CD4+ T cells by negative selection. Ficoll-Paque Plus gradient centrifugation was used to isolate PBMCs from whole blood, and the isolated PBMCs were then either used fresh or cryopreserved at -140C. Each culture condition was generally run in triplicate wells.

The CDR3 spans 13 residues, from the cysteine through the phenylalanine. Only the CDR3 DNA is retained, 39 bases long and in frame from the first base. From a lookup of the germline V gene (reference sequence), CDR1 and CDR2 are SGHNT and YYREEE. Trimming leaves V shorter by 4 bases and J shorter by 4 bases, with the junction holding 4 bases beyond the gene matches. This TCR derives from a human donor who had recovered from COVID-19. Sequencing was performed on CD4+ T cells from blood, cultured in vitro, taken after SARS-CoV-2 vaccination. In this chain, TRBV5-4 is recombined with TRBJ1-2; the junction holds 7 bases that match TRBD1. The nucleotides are TGTGCCAGCAGCGGGACAGAGTTCTATGGCTACACCTTC. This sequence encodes CASSGTEFYGYTF.